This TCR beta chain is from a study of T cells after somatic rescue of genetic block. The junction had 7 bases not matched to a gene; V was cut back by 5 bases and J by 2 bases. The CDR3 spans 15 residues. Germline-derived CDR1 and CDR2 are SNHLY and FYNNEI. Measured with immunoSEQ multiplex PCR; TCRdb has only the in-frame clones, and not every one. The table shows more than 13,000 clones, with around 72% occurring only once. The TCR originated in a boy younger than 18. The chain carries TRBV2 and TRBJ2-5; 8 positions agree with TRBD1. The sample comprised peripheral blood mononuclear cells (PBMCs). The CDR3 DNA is TGTGCCAGCAGTCGCGCCCACAGGGGGCAAGAGACCCAGTACTTC. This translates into CASSRAHRGQETQYF.